The rows below give T cell receptor beta chains drawn from one sample of a study of T cells in tuberculosis. TCRdb's copy holds only in-frame clones and misses some; the assay was immunoSEQ multiplex PCR. The data hold about 49,000 clones, with around 96% observed a single time. The sample consisted of PBMCs, taken at tuberculosis diagnosis. Receptors were obtained from an adult with tuberculosis. The CDR3 runs from the conserved cysteine through the conserved F or W. Each record gives: CDR3 length, J gene, D gene, clone size, V gene, CDR3 protein, CDR3 DNA. D genes are given only for firm matches. Clone size is shown for a subset of rows, as once, few, many or a class of expanded clone.

14	TRBJ2-7	TRBD2	NA	TRBV19	CASRLAEGSYEQYF	TGTGCCAGTAGACTAGCGGAGGGCTCCTACGAGCAGTACTTC
16	TRBJ2-5	TRBD2	NA	TRBV5-1	CASSLDLAGVGETQYF	TGCGCCAGCAGCTTGGATCTAGCGGGAGTTGGGGAGACCCAGTACTTC
16	TRBJ2-7	TRBD2	NA	TRBV25-1	CASSAIPSGGTYEQYF	TGTGCCAGCAGTGCAATCCCTAGCGGGGGGACTTACGAGCAGTACTTC
16	TRBJ2-1	TRBD2	once	TRBV9	CASSVTLAETDNEQFF	TGTGCCAGCAGCGTCACACTAGCGGAAACTGACAATGAGCAGTTCTTC
15	TRBJ2-2	TRBD1	NA	TRBV25-1	CASSYRDRGAGELFF	TGTGCCAGCAGTTACCGGGACAGGGGGGCCGGGGAGCTGTTTTTT
14	TRBJ1-2	NA	NA	TRBV19	CASSNGGKNYGYTF	TGTGCCAGTAGTAACGGGGGAAAGAACTATGGCTACACCTTC
13	TRBJ1-2	NA	NA	TRBV7-8	CASSFGNRDGYTF	TGTGCCAGCAGCTTTGGGAACAGGGATGGCTACACCTTC
14	TRBJ1-2	TRBD1	NA	TRBV5-6	CASSLVSTGYGYTF	TGTGCCAGCAGCTTGGTTTCGACAGGGTATGGCTACACCTTC
14	TRBJ2-5	NA	NA	TRBV15	CATSDGSRRETQYF	TGTGCCACCAGCGACGGGAGTCGTAGAGAGACCCAGTACTTC
14	TRBJ1-4	NA	NA	TRBV5-1	CASSFVGANEKLFF	TGCGCCAGCAGCTTTGTAGGAGCTAATGAAAAACTGTTTTTT
14	TRBJ2-1	TRBD1	NA	TRBV28	CASRGTGAWNGQFF	TGTGCCAGCAGAGGGACAGGGGCGTGGAATGGGCAGTTCTTC
16	TRBJ1-6	NA	NA	TRBV30	CAWSLDRSSYNSPLHF	TGTGCCTGGAGTCTCGACAGGAGCTCCTATAATTCACCCCTCCACTTT
15	TRBJ2-1	NA	NA	TRBV19	CASSSRGSFGGEQFF	TGTGCCAGTAGTAGTCGCGGGTCTTTTGGTGGGGAGCAGTTCTTC
15	TRBJ2-1	TRBD1	NA	TRBV7-9	CASSLAGGLGNEQFF	TGTGCCAGCAGCTTAGCAGGGGGCTTGGGGAATGAGCAGTTCTTC
14	TRBJ2-1	TRBD1	NA	TRBV2	CASRGQGAYNEQFF	TGTGCCAGCAGGGGACAGGGCGCCTACAATGAGCAGTTCTTC
14	TRBJ2-7	NA	once	TRBV7-2	CASSLGAFLNEQYF	TGTGCCAGCAGCTTGGGGGCCTTTCTAAACGAGCAGTACTTC
16	TRBJ2-1	NA	once	TRBV9	CASSLRGRGPYNEQFF	TGTGCCAGCAGCCTAAGGGGGCGGGGCCCGTACAATGAGCAGTTCTTC
13	TRBJ1-1	NA	NA	TRBV2	CASSEGRGRGAFF	TGTGCCAGCAGTGAAGGGAGGGGACGGGGAGCTTTCTTT
13	TRBJ1-3	NA	NA	TRBV5-6	CASSFRITNTIYF	TGTGCCAGCAGCTTCAGAATCACGAACACCATATATTTT
16	TRBJ1-1	TRBD1	once	TRBV7-2	CASSLAGTGRSTEAFF	TGTGCCAGCAGCTTAGCCGGGACAGGGCGTAGCACTGAAGCTTTCTTT